This T cell receptor beta chain was sequenced for a study of human T cells and chemical hapten exposure. Stated time point: patch test 1, 2 weeks after DPC sensitization. The treatment here: therapeutic diphenylcyclopropenone sensitization with weekly scalp DPC. In this sample, this clonotype turned up many times. Each CDR3 protein gets one entry after TCRdb re-called the RACE reads with MiXCR. Seen here are around 160,000 distinct CDR3 sequences, about 15% observed once, and the top ten hold approximately 1.5%. Trimming stripped 5 bases from V and 3 bases from J, with 11 bases between. The length of the CDR3 is 13 residues. Per the germline V gene, CDR1 is MNHEY and CDR2 is SVGAGI.

This sequence joins TRBV6-5 and TRBJ2-7, with D hard to call. This TCR came from a woman in her thirties with alopecia areata. Some clones in this sample may be carry-over from other donors' samples. The sample consisted of whole blood, taken in connection with sensitization to the hapten diphenylcyclopropenone (DPC). CDR3 DNA: TGTGCCAGCAGTCCGTTCATGGACTACGAGCAGTACTTC. Protein: CASSPFMDYEQYF.